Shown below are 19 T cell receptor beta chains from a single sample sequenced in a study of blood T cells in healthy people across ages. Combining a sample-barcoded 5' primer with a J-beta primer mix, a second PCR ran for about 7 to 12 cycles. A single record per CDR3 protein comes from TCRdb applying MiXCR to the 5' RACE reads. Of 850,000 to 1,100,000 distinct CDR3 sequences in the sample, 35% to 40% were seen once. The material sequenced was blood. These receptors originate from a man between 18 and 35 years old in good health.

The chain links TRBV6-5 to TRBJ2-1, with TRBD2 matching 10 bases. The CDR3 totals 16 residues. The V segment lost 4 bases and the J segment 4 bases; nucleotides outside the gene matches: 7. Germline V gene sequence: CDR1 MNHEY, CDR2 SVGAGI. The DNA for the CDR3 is TGTGCCAGCAGTTTGGAGCGGGGGGGCCGATACAATGAGCAGTTCTTC. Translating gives CASSLERGGRYNEQFF.

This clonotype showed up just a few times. CDR3 coding DNA: TGTGCCAGCAGTTTAAATGCGGCTAGCTCCTACAATGAGCAGTTCTTC. Translated: CASSLNAASSYNEQFF. This chain joins TRBV27 and TRBJ2-1; D gene uncertain. CDR1 and CDR2 (germline): MNHEY, SMNVEV (reference sequence). This CDR3 has 16 residues. Trimming removed 2 bases from V and 0 bases from J, with 11 bases in between.

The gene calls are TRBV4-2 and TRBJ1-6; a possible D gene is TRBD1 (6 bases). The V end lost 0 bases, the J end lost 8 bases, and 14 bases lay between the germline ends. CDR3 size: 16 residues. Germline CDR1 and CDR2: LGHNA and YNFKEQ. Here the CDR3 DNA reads TGTGCCAGCAGCCAAGATGGGGGCTCGAAGTATTCACCCCTCCACTTT. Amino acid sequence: CASSQDGGSKYSPLHF.

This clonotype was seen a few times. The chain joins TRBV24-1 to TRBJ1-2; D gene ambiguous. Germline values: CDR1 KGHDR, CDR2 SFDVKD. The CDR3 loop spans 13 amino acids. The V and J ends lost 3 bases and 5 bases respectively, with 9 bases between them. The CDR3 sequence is CATSDADKYGYTF. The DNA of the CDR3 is TGTGCCACCAGTGATGCCGACAAGTATGGCTACACCTTC.

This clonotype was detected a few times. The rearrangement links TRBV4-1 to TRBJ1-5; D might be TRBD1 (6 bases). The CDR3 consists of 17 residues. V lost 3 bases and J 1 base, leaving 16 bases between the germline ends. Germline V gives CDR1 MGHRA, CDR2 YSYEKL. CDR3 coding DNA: TGCGCCAGCAGCCAGATCGGGGGGGCAGGGAGCAATCAGCCCCAGCATTTT. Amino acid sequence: CASSQIGGAGSNQPQHF.

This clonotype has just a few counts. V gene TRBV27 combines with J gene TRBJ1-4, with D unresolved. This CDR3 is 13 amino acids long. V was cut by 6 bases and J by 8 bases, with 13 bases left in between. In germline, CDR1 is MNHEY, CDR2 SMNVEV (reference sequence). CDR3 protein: CASRGIGREKLFF. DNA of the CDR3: TGTGCCAGCAGAGGAATAGGGAGGGAAAAACTGTTTTTT.

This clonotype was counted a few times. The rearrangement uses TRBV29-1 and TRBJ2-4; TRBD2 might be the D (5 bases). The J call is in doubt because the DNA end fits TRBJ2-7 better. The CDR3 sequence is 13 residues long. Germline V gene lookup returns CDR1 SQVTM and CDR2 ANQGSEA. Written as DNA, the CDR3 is TGCAGCGTTACCGGGATAGGAGTTTACGAGCAGTACTTC. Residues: CSVTGIGVYEQYF.

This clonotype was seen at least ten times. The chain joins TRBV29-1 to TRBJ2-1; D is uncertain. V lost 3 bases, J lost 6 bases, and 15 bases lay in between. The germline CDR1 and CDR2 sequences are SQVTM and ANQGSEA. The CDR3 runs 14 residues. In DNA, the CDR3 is TGCAGCGTTGATTGGGCCAGATCGGGCAATGAGCAGTTCTTC. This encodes CSVDWARSGNEQFF.

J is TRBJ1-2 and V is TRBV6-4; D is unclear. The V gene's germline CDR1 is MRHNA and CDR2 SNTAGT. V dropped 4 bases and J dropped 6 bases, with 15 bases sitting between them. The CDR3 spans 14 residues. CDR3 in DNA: TGTGCCAGCAGTGCCTCCCCGGGCTCCGATGGCTACACCTTC. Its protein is CASSASPGSDGYTF.

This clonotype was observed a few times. The CDR3 bases are TGTGCCAGCAGAAATCAAGGGTCCGATACGCAGTATTTT. This gives the protein CASRNQGSDTQYF. V is TRBV7-3 and J is TRBJ2-3, with D hard to call. The CDR3 runs 13 residues. Germline V gene data show CDR1 as SGHTA and CDR2 as FQGTGA. V was trimmed by 6 bases and J by 6 bases, leaving 13 bases between them.

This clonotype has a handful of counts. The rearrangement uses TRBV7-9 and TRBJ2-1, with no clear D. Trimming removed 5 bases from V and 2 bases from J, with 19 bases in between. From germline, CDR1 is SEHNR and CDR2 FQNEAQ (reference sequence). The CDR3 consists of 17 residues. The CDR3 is CASSDRRSFVPYNEQFF. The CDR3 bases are TGTGCCAGCAGCGATAGACGGAGCTTTGTACCCTACAATGAGCAGTTCTTC.

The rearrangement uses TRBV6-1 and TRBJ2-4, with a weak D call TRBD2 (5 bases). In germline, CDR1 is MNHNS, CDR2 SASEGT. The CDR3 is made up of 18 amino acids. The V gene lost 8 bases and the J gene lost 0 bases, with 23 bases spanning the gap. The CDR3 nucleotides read TGTGCCAGCTCAAAAACCGCCGGGCCGGGGATAGCCAAAAACATTCAGTACTTC. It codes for CASSKTAGPGIAKNIQYF.

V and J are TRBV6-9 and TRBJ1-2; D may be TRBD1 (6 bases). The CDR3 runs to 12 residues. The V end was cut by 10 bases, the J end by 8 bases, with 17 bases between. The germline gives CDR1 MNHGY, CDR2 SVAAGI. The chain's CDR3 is CATTGQPRGYTF. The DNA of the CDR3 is TGTGCCACCACGGGACAACCACGAGGCTACACCTTC.

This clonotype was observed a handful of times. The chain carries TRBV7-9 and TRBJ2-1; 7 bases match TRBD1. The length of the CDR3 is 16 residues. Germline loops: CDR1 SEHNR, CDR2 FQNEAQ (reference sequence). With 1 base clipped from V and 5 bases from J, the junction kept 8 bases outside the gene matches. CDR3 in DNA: TGTGCCAGCAGCTTAGTGGGCGACAGGGTGGACAATGAGCAGTTCTTC. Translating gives CASSLVGDRVDNEQFF.

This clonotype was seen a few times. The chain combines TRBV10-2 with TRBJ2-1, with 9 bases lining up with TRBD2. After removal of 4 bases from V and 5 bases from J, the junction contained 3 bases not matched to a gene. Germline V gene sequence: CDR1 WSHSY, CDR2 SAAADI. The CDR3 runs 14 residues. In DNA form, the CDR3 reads TGCGCCAGCAGTGGAAGACTAGCGGACAATGAGCAGTTCTTC. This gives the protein CASSGRLADNEQFF.

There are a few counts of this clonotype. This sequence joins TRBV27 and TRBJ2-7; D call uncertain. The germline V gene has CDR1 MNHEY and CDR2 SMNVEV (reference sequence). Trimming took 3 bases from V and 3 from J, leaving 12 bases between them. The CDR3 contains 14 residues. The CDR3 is CASSFPGPVYEQYF. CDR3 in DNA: TGTGCCAGCAGTTTTCCGGGTCCCGTCTACGAGCAGTACTTC.

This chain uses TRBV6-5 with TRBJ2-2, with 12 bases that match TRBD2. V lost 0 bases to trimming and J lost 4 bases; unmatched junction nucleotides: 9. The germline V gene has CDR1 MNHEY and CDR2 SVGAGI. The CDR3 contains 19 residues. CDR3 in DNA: TGTGCCAGCAGTTACTCGTATTCTAGCGGGGGGGCCCTCACCGGGGAGCTGTTTTTT. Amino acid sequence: CASSYSYSSGGALTGELFF.

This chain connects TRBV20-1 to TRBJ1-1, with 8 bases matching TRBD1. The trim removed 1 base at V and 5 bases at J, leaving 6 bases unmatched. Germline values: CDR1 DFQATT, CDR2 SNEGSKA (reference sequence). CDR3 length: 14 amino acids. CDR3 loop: CSARGGQGMTEAFF. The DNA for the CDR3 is TGCAGTGCTAGAGGTGGACAGGGTATGACTGAAGCTTTCTTT.

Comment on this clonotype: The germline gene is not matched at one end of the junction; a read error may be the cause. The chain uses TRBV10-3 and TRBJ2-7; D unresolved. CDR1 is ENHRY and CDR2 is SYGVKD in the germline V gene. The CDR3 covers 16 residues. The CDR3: CAISEYTGWSSDEQYF. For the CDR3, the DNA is TGTGCCATCAGTGAATATACCGGATGGAGCTCCGACGAGCAGTACTTC.